The 27 T cell receptor beta chains given below trace back to one sample, sequenced in a study of blood T cells in healthy people across ages. For the second PCR, which ran for about 7 to 12 cycles, a sample-barcoded 5' primer and a J-beta primer mix were used. TCRdb re-derived calls from the 5' RACE reads in MiXCR, one entry per CDR3 protein. The data hold 850,000 or so distinct CDR3 sequences, with about 30% observed a single time. Sequences were obtained from blood. Every receptor here comes from a woman older than 75 in good health.

This clonotype was detected many times. The chain's CDR3 is CASSLASKGAETQYF. The CDR3 bases are TGCGCCAGCAGCTTGGCTTCCAAGGGGGCCGAGACCCAGTACTTC. This rearrangement joins TRBV5-1 to TRBJ2-5; TRBD1 aligns across 7 bases. Germline CDR1 reads SGHRS; CDR2 reads YFSETQ. J was trimmed by 5 bases and V by 0 bases; bases with no gene match: 7. CDR3 length equals 15 residues.

In this sample, this clonotype turned up many times. The rearrangement uses TRBV27 and TRBJ2-7; tentative D call: TRBD1 (7 bases). This CDR3 has 13 residues. Trimming shortened V by 6 bases and J by 6 bases, and 15 bases separated the two germline ends. Germline-derived CDR1 and CDR2 are MNHEY and SMNVEV (reference sequence). The CDR3 bases are TGTGCCAGCAGCCTCTCCCAGGGGGGCGAGCAGTACTTC. It codes for CASSLSQGGEQYF.

The V call is TRBV12-3 or TRBV12-4, the J call TRBJ2-1; D gene unclear. The V end was cut by 6 bases, the J end by 0 bases, with 12 bases between. The CDR3 runs to 15 residues. CDR3 nucleotide sequence: TGTGCCAGCAGCCCGTCCCCGAGCTCCTACAATGAGCAGTTCTTC. The encoded protein is CASSPSPSSYNEQFF.

This clonotype was seen repeatedly, ten times or more. The chain joins TRBV6-2 or TRBV6-3 to TRBJ2-5; weak D call: TRBD2 (6 bases). The CDR3 contains 11 residues. V gave up 6 bases and J gave up 5 bases, with 7 bases separating them. Germline CDR1 reads MNHEY; CDR2 reads SVGEGT. CDR3 nucleotide sequence: TGTGCCAGCAGGGACTATGAGACCCAGTACTTC. Its translation: CASRDYETQYF.

On this clonotype: A much larger clone differs by one base, so this may be a read error. Lacking the conserved final phenylalanine or tryptophan, this CDR3 likely reflects a read error. The CDR3, as DNA: TGTGCCAGCAGCTTCCGGGACAGGGGTTACAATGAGCAGTTCGTC. Translating it yields CASSFRDRGYNEQFV. The V and J genes are TRBV6-5 and TRBJ2-1, with 10 bases aligning to TRBD1. V gave up 6 bases and J gave up 4 bases; unmatched junction bases: 6. The CDR3 runs to 15 residues. CDR1 and CDR2 (germline): MNHEY, SVGAGI.

In this sample, this clonotype turned up many times. V is TRBV7-2 and J is TRBJ2-5, with 8 bases that match TRBD2. After removal of 4 bases from V and 6 bases from J, the junction contained 10 bases not matched to a gene. CDR1 is SGHTA and CDR2 is FQGNSA in the germline V gene. The CDR3 sequence is 15 residues long. CDR3 sequence (DNA): TGTGCCAGCAGCTATGGAGCGGGGGTCGGGAAGACCCAGTACTTC. It is translated as CASSYGAGVGKTQYF.

This clonotype showed up many times. The gene calls are TRBV6-2 or TRBV6-3 and TRBJ1-1; no firm D call. The CDR3 has 14 amino acids. V was pared by 2 bases and J by 6 bases, with 13 bases between. CDR1 is MNHEY and CDR2 is SVGEGT in the germline V gene. Here the CDR3 reads CASSYLQTNAEAFF. The DNA of the CDR3 is TGTGCCAGCAGTTACCTACAAACCAACGCTGAAGCTTTCTTT.

In this sample, this clonotype turned up a few times. V usage is TRBV7-2 and J usage is TRBJ2-1; 11 bases fit TRBD2. The trim removed 1 base at V and 7 bases at J, leaving 6 bases unmatched. The germline V gene has CDR1 SGHTA and CDR2 FQGNSA. The CDR3 length is 16 residues. In nucleotides, the CDR3 is TGTGCCAGCAGCTTAGGGTTACTAGCGGGGGTGAATGAGCAGTTCTTC. Its translation: CASSLGLLAGVNEQFF.

In its sample, this clonotype was seen many times. The chain is built from TRBV5-1 and TRBJ1-2; 7 bases map to TRBD1. Per the germline V gene, CDR1 is SGHRS and CDR2 is YFSETQ. This CDR3 contains 13 residues. With 0 bases clipped from V and 7 bases from J, the junction kept 3 bases outside the gene matches. CDR3 loop: CASSLEGGSGYTF. The CDR3 nucleotides read TGCGCCAGCAGCTTGGAAGGGGGCTCTGGCTACACCTTC.

On this clonotype itself: A much larger clone lies one base from this, so it may be a read error. The chain couples TRBV29-1 to TRBJ1-1, with a possible D match to TRBD1 (6 bases). Looked up from germline, CDR1 is SQVTM and CDR2 is ANQGSEA. The CDR3 covers 13 residues. CDR3 residues: CSVAGAAGTGAFF. Written as DNA, the CDR3 is TGCAGCGTCGCAGGGGCCGCCGGCACTGGAGCTTTCTTT.

In its sample, this clonotype was seen many times. The chain is built from TRBV11-2 and TRBJ1-6, with 7 bases aligning to TRBD1. Germline V gene sequence: CDR1 SGHAT, CDR2 FQNNGV. With 4 bases clipped from V and 6 bases from J, the junction kept 6 bases outside the gene matches. This CDR3 spans 15 amino acids. Written as DNA, the CDR3 is TGTGCCAGCAGCTCCCAGGGACAGCTTAATTCACCCCTCCACTTT. It specifies CASSSQGQLNSPLHF.

This chain connects TRBV6-2 or TRBV6-3 to TRBJ1-4, with D unresolved. V was cut by 0 bases and J by 6 bases, with 14 bases left in between. CDR1 and CDR2 from the germline V gene are MNHEY and SVGEGT. This CDR3 has 16 residues. The chain's CDR3 is CASSYSAGSPDEKLFF. The CDR3 region has the DNA TGTGCCAGCAGTTACTCCGCGGGCAGCCCTGATGAAAAACTGTTTTTT.

This clonotype came up a few times. V is TRBV6-6 and J is TRBJ1-2; D is unresolved. The CDR3 is 14 amino acids. The germline V and J ends were trimmed by 0 bases and 3 bases, with 8 bases remaining between them. CDR1 is MNHNY and CDR2 is SVGAGI in the germline V gene (reference sequence). This chain's CDR3 is CASSYSLADYGYTF. CDR3 DNA: TGTGCCAGCAGTTACTCGTTGGCTGACTATGGCTACACCTTC.

This clonotype has a handful of counts. The chain uses TRBV7-6 and TRBJ2-1, with 7 nucleotides matching TRBD1. This CDR3 has 15 amino acids. From germline, CDR1 is SGHVS and CDR2 FNYEAQ. Trimming cost V 5 bases and J 4 bases; bases outside gene matches: 8. CDR3 in amino acids: CASSHPGQSYNEQFF. For the CDR3, the DNA is TGTGCCAGCAGCCACCCGGGACAGTCTTACAATGAGCAGTTCTTC.

On this clonotype: A much larger clonotype is one base distant, so this may be a read error. This chain links TRBV2 with TRBJ2-4; D assignment may be TRBD1 or TRBD2 (5 bases each). The CDR3 length is 14 residues. Trimming stripped 3 bases from V and 13 bases from J, with 19 bases between. The germline CDR1 and CDR2 sequences are SNHLY and FYNNEI. CDR3 nucleotide sequence: TGTGCCAGCAGTGACAGCAGGGTCTTGGGCGGGCAGTACTTC. Translated, it gives CASSDSRVLGGQYF.

Points on this clonotype: It may be a read error: a sequence one base away is much more abundant. The chain links TRBV11-2 to TRBJ2-6; perhaps TRBD1 as D (5 bases). The CDR3 has 15 residues. The germline V gene has CDR1 SGHAT and CDR2 FQNNGV. In DNA, the CDR3 is TGTGCCAGCAGCTTGATGCGCTCTGGGGCCAACGTCCGGACTTTC. Encoded protein: CASSLMRSGANVRTF.

This clonotype was seen repeatedly, ten times or more. The V gene is TRBV7-2, the J gene TRBJ2-5; D not certain. V was clipped by 1 base and J by 1 base, with 13 bases between them. Germline lookup yields CDR1 SGHTA and CDR2 FQGNSA. CDR3 length: 16 residues. DNA of the CDR3: TGTGCCAGCAGCTTAGTGCCCTGGCAGAGCCAAGAGACCCAGTACTTC. Protein sequence: CASSLVPWQSQETQYF.

The sample holds many counts of this clonotype. The J gene is TRBJ1-5, the V gene TRBV12-3 or TRBV12-4; D is ambiguous. The V end lost 3 bases, the J end lost 3 bases, and 9 bases lay between the germline ends. The CDR3 is made up of 14 amino acids. The CDR3 DNA is TGTGCCAGCAGTTTCCGGCCGTCCAATCAGCCCCAGCATTTT. This sequence encodes CASSFRPSNQPQHF.

This clonotype was seen at least ten times. CDR3 sequence: CASSLGLQPTLQETQYF. CDR3 nucleotide sequence: TGTGCCAGCAGCTTAGGTCTACAGCCGACGCTGCAAGAGACCCAGTACTTC. J is TRBJ2-5 and V is TRBV7-9, with D hard to call. The V end lost 1 base, the J end lost 2 bases, and 17 bases lay between the germline ends. CDR1 is SEHNR, CDR2 FQNEAQ, per germline (reference sequence). The CDR3 consists of 17 residues.

This clonotype appeared many times. The CDR3 region has the DNA TGTGCCAGCAGCTCGGGACTAGCGGATAATACGCAGTATTTT. Translated, it gives CASSSGLADNTQYF. The chain couples TRBV14 to TRBJ2-3, with 11 bases aligning to TRBD2. From germline, CDR1 is SGHDN and CDR2 FVKESK. The CDR3 is 14 amino acids. With 5 bases clipped from V and 7 bases from J, the junction kept 5 bases outside the gene matches.

The chain is built from TRBV6-5 and TRBJ1-6, with TRBD1 as a possible D gene (5 bases). Germline loops: CDR1 MNHEY, CDR2 SVGAGI. V was shortened by 6 bases and J by 11 bases, with 20 bases between the two germline ends. The CDR3 loop spans 15 amino acids. The DNA for the CDR3 is TGTGCCAGCAGGACGTCCGCCACTTTGGGGCCACCCCTCCACTTT. Its protein is CASRTSATLGPPLHF.

In regard to this clonotype: An end of the junction does not agree with germline; a read error may underlie this. This chain joins TRBV28 and TRBJ2-5; D is undetermined. The CDR3 has 12 residues. Germline CDR1 reads MDHEN; CDR2 reads SYDVKM. DNA for the CDR3: TGTGCCAGCAGTTTAGGGATCTACGAGCAGGACTTC. As protein: CASSLGIYEQDF.

This clonotype was picked up many times. The CDR3 nucleotides read TGTGCCAGCAGTTGCCGACTAGCGGGGGGCTTCTGCACAGATACGCAGTATTTT. Its protein is CASSCRLAGGFCTDTQYF. The V call is TRBV6-2 or TRBV6-3, the J call TRBJ2-3; 13 nucleotides align to TRBD2. In germline, CDR1 is MNHEY, CDR2 SVGEGT. The CDR3 runs to 18 residues. Losses at the gene ends were 4 bases for V and 1 base for J; bases not matched to a gene: 8.

This clonotype was counted only a few times. A clone one base away is much larger, so this may be a read error. The chain joins TRBV28 to TRBJ2-3; D may be TRBD1 (6 bases). Germline CDR1 reads MDHEN; CDR2 reads SYDVKM. The CDR3 covers 15 residues. CDR3 loop: CASTSRGRSPDAQYF. In DNA, the CDR3 is TGTGCCAGCACCTCCAGGGGCCGATCCCCAGATGCGCAGTATTTT.

This clonotype was counted between two and nine times. The chain couples TRBV12-3 or TRBV12-4 to TRBJ2-1; D may be TRBD2 (5 bases). Trimming took off 5 bases at V and 5 bases at J, with 16 bases between the two ends. The CDR3 is 15 amino acids. CDR3 nucleotide sequence: TGTGCCAGCAGTGCCGGGGAAAGTAGGGACAATGAGCAGTTCTTC. The encoded protein is CASSAGESRDNEQFF.

This clonotype has a handful of counts. The V call is TRBV7-2, the J call TRBJ2-7; the match to TRBD2 covers 7 bases. The CDR3 has 14 amino acids. V shed 6 bases, J shed 0 bases, and the junction held 5 bases outside the gene matches. Germline values: CDR1 SGHTA, CDR2 FQGNSA. The CDR3 bases are TGTGCCAGCAGACTAGCGAGAAGCTCCTACGAGCAGTACTTC. Translated, it gives CASRLARSSYEQYF. Complete variable domain (other parts from reference TRBV7-2 and TRBJ2-7): GAGVSQSPSNKVTEKGKDVELRCDPISGHTALYWYRQSLGQGLEFLIYFQGNSAPDKSGLPSDRFSAERTGGSVSTLTIQRTQQEDSAVYLCASRLARSSYEQYFGPGTRLTVT.

This clonotype was counted at least ten times. This rearrangement joins TRBV3-1 to TRBJ2-1; D perhaps matches TRBD2 (5 bases). Per the germline V gene, CDR1 is LGHDT and CDR2 is YNNKEL (reference sequence). The CDR3 runs 15 residues. Trimming removed 0 bases at V and 3 bases at J, with 9 bases between. CDR3 bases: TGTGCCAGCAGCCAAGATTCCGGGAACTACAATGAGCAGTTCTTC. Translation gives CASSQDSGNYNEQFF.